The following is a TCR beta chain sequence with its context. What it binds is not known. This sample is drawn from a study of vaccination effects on CD4 cells after COVID-19. Expansion with viral peptide pools was applied to antigen-specific CD4+ T cells by the ViraFEST assay prior to sequencing. Following a roughly eleven-day culture, CD4+ T cells were purified. The vaccine given was either BNT162b2 or mRNA-1273, in two doses. Culturing of a few million PBMC per well took place with about 9.4 IU/ml IL-2 and 9.5 to 10 ug/ml peptides. Germline CDR1 and CDR2: SGHAT and FQNNGV. This CDR3 is built from 18 residues. Trimming cost V 1 base and J 0 bases, with 17 bases left between them. General study findings and limits: Vaccine- and infection-induced clones showed marked clonal contraction late following vaccination.

TCRdb's table, derived via immunoSEQ multiplex PCR, lists solely in-frame clones and lacks some. There are some 50,000 clones in the sample; 74% occur only once, and about 15% lies in the top ten. This clonotype was obtained from a human donor who received a COVID-19 vaccine. The genes are TRBV11-2 and TRBJ2-3; D unresolved. The sample was CD4+ T cells from PBMCs cultured with HCoV-OC43 spike peptides, taken after COVID-19 vaccination. Specified subset: HCoV-OC43 spike overlapping peptide pool stimulation. The CDR3 sequence is CASSLAVSSRGSTDTQYF. CDR3 DNA: TGTGCCAGCAGCTTAGCCGTAAGCAGCCGAGGAAGCACAGATACGCAGTATTTT.